A selection of T cell receptor beta chains follows, all from one sample in a study of shared clonotypes between healthy human individuals. Sequencing used immunoSEQ multiplex PCR; TCRdb keeps in-frame clones, though not all of them. The data contain around 1.4 million clones, 98% to 99% of them singletons. Sequenced sample: naive CD4+ T cells sorted from blood. The receptors were gathered from a man under 40 in good health. Each CDR3 is given without its conserved first and last residue. The size field is filled for only some rows; it gives once, few, many or a size class.

j_gene | v_gene | abundance | CDR3aa
TRBJ2-3 | TRBV5-1 | . | ASSLGMSIGTDTQY
TRBJ2-2 | TRBV5-1 | . | ASSLGGVTGELF
TRBJ2-2 | TRBV9 | . | ASSRGSGELF
TRBJ1-3 | TRBV7-6 | . | ASSQTGSGNTIY
TRBJ2-7 | TRBV18 | . | ASSLGTGSGEQY
TRBJ2-7 | TRBV25-1 | . | ASSVVGNYEQY
TRBJ2-7 | TRBV18 | . | ASSTESHAGGSYEQY
TRBJ1-5 | TRBV6-5 | . | ASSQGQNQPQH
TRBJ2-3 | TRBV27 | once | ASSSPTRSTDTQY
TRBJ2-5 | TRBV7-9 | . | ADGAVQETQY
TRBJ2-3 | TRBV14 | once | ASSRTTGGPTDTQY
TRBJ2-2 | TRBV9 | . | ASSQGLVEGTNTGELF
TRBJ2-5 | TRBV7-2 | . | ASSLPGQGQGTQY
TRBJ2-5 | TRBV29-1 | . | SVEVGRSPIKTQY
TRBJ1-5 | TRBV18 | few | ASSQTGEGQPQH
TRBJ2-2 | TRBV2 | . | ASSEPKGGPGELF
TRBJ2-2 | TRBV5-6 | . | ASSLGPGDTGELF
TRBJ2-1 | TRBV5-6 | . | ASSTGTGRYNEQF